Sequencing of this T cell receptor beta chain was carried out in a study of T-cell memory formation after mild COVID-19. As for the study in general: Largely donor-specific sequence clusters came from a couple of donors.

Deletions cut 2 bases from V and 7 bases from J, with 15 bases between. From germline, CDR1 is SGHDT and CDR2 YYEEEE. The CDR3 runs to 15 residues. TCRdb reanalysed the 5' RACE reads using MiXCR and keeps one entry per CDR3 protein. This sample has 200,000 to 250,000 distinct CDR3 sequences, with approximately 15% found just once. This clonotype was found many times. The genes are TRBV5-6 and TRBJ2-2, with D possibly TRBD1 on 5 matching bases. The receptor's source is an adult woman who had mild COVID-19 (a few samples of this study predate the infection). Cell type and time point are not known. Sequenced material: PBMCs or a T cell subset sorted from them (not recorded which). DNA of the CDR3: TGTGCCAGCAGCTTTAGAAAGTTAACAGGCGGGGAGCTGTTTTTT. This encodes CASSFRKLTGGELFF.